This T cell receptor (beta chain) appears in the sequencing data of a study of blood T cells in healthy people across ages. Germline loops: CDR1 SGHAT, CDR2 FQNNGV. With 2 bases removed from V and 4 bases from J, the gap between germline ends came to 10 bases. This CDR3 is 14 amino acids long. With regard to this clonotype: What it recognizes is unknown.

The authors ran a second PCR of roughly 7 to 11 cycles using a sample-barcoded 5' primer and a J-beta primer mix. TCRdb passed the 5' RACE reads through MiXCR, listing each CDR3 protein once. The table includes just over 1 million distinct CDR3 sequences, 45% detected once. General study findings and limits: In long-lived donors, naive CD4+ cell counts and diversity exceeded those of aged donors.

This clonotype was obtained from an older woman in good health. The sample comprised blood. This rearrangement joins TRBV11-2 to TRBJ2-3, with a possible D match to TRBD1 (5 bases). DNA for the CDR3: TGTGCCAGCAGCTTACAGAGCAGGGCAGATACGCAGTATTTT. It yields the protein CASSLQSRADTQYF.